These 26 T cell receptor beta chains were all obtained from the same sample, sequenced in a study of T cell clonality in common variable immunodeficiency. Generated by immunoSEQ multiplex PCR, the TCRdb table keeps only in-frame clones and is missing some. The sample has about 35,000 clones, none seen only once. The sequenced sample was peripheral blood mononuclear cells. Receptors originate from a person aged 18 to 75 in good health.

In this sample, this clone turned up a few times. The read halts 3 residues ahead of the CDR3 end, with the missing end drawn from the germline J gene. V is TRBV20-1 and J is TRBJ2-1; TRBD2 matches at 11 bases. The CDR3 spans 16 residues. Per the germline V gene, CDR1 is DFQATT and CDR2 is SNEGSKA (reference sequence). V trimming: 5 bases; J trimming: 8 bases; junction bases outside the gene matches: 14. The CDR3 DNA, read in part, is TGCAGTGCTCCACGCCGACTAGCGGGAATGGTCGATGAG. Translation gives CSAPRRLAGMVDE. The full CDR3 is CSAPRRLAGMVDEQFF.

Points on this clone: The read terminates 3 residues before the CDR3 end, so the remaining end is supplied by the germline J gene. This chain joins TRBV11-1 and TRBJ2-5, with 9 bases aligning to TRBD2. J lost 0 bases, V lost 7 bases, and 6 bases had no gene match. Per germline, CDR1 SGHAT and CDR2 FQDESV (reference sequence). The CDR3 totals 15 residues. The DNA read from the CDR3 is TGTGCCAGCACTAGCGGGACCCTAAACCAAGAGACC. It translates to CASTSGTLNQET. The whole CDR3 protein is CASTSGTLNQETQYF.

This clone was seen many times. From the germline J gene comes the end of the CDR3, since the read stops 3 residues before it. The rearrangement links TRBV29-1 to TRBJ1-1; TRBD1 matches 8 bases. The CDR3 runs 16 residues. Trimming took 6 bases from V and 0 from J; bases not matched to a gene: 12. The germline CDR1 and CDR2 sequences are SQVTM and ANQGSEA. The DNA read from the CDR3 is TGCAGCGTGCTCGGACAGGGCAACAGCCTGAACACTGAA. It is translated as CSVLGQGNSLNTE. The whole CDR3 is CSVLGQGNSLNTEAFF.

This clone occurred many times. The CDR3 end lies 3 residues beyond the end of the read and is filled in from the germline J gene. The chain joins TRBV2 to TRBJ1-1; D remains ambiguous. This CDR3 contains 13 residues. Trimming stripped 3 bases from V and 3 bases from J, with 8 bases between. Germline V gene data show CDR1 as SNHLY and CDR2 as FYNNEI. The CDR3 DNA, read in part, is TGTGCCAGCAGTGAGTGGACTCACACTGAA. It encodes CASSEWTHTE. The complete CDR3 sequence is CASSEWTHTEAFF.

In this sample, this clone turned up a few times. The read terminates 3 residues before the CDR3 end, so the remaining end is supplied by the germline J gene. The chain is built from TRBV6-8 and TRBJ2-4, with TRBD2 matching 7 bases. CDR1 is MNHGY, CDR2 SAAAGT, per germline. This CDR3 spans 16 amino acids. CDR3 bases read: TGTGCCAGCAGGGGCGGGGGAGCTAATGGGGATCAGCCT. As protein: CASRGGGANGDQP. The CDR3 in its entirety is CASRGGGANGDQPQYF.

This clone was observed a handful of times. Sequencing ends 3 residues short of the CDR3 end; the germline J gene provides the rest. This rearrangement joins TRBV2 to TRBJ1-4, with D hard to call. This CDR3 spans 13 amino acids. CDR1 and CDR2 from the germline V gene are SNHLY and FYNNEI. CDR3 sequence: CASSEGRGSPLFF. Partial CDR3 DNA: TGTGCCAGCAGTGAAGGCCGGGGTTCACCA.

This clone showed up just a few times. One junction end disagrees with the germline gene, perhaps due to a read error. The sequenced part of the CDR3 DNA is TGTGCCAGCACCTTAGCGGGCAGCTCCTACAATGAC. It specifies CASTLAGSSYND. The CDR3 in its entirety is CASTLAGSSYNDYTF. The chain carries TRBV7-9 and TRBJ1-2; D call uncertain. The read terminates 3 residues before the CDR3 end, so the remaining end is supplied by the germline J gene. The CDR3 spans 15 residues. The germline gives CDR1 SEHNR, CDR2 FQNEAQ (reference sequence).

This clone was recorded many times. The CDR3 protein is CASSLGTSDYNEQFF. The sequenced part of the CDR3 DNA is TGTGCCAGCAGTCTCGGGACTAGCGACTACAATGAG. The chain employs TRBV6-2 or TRBV6-3 and TRBJ2-1, with 10 positions matching TRBD2. The read ends 3 residues early relative to the CDR3; the germline J gene fills the gap. V shed 5 bases, J shed 3 bases, and the junction held 4 bases outside the gene matches. The CDR3 runs to 15 residues. From germline, CDR1 is MNHEY and CDR2 SVGEGT.

This clone was seen at least ten times. The CDR3 is cut off 3 residues early in the read; its end comes from the germline J gene. The rearrangement links TRBV20-1 to TRBJ2-3; 10 bases agree with TRBD2. V shed 5 bases and J 0 bases; nucleotides not matched to a gene: 8. The CDR3 is 16 amino acids. Per the germline V gene, CDR1 is DFQATT and CDR2 is SNEGSKA (reference sequence). CDR3 bases read: TGCAGTGCTGGGCTCCTAGCGGGGGTGAGCACAGATACG. Its translation is CSAGLLAGVSTDT. The entire CDR3 protein is CSAGLLAGVSTDTQYF.

Details on this clone: The missing CDR3 end, 3 residues past where the read stops, is filled in from the germline J gene. The V gene is TRBV5-1, the J gene TRBJ2-1, with TRBD2 matching 13 bases. V lost 2 bases to trimming and J lost 2 bases; unmatched junction nucleotides: 1. This CDR3 is built from 16 residues. Germline lookup yields CDR1 SGHRS and CDR2 YFSETQ. Incomplete CDR3 DNA: TGCGCCAGCAGCTTTGGACTAGCGGGGGCCTACAATGAG. As protein: CASSFGLAGAYNE. The full CDR3 protein reads CASSFGLAGAYNEQFF.

This clone was counted many times. The observed sequence ends 3 residues before the CDR3 terminus, with the missing tail filled in from the germline J gene. J is TRBJ2-7 and V is TRBV5-1; D remains ambiguous. Germline V gene data show CDR1 as SGHRS and CDR2 as YFSETQ. The V end was cut by 0 bases, the J end by 3 bases, with 10 bases between. This CDR3 is built from 14 residues. The CDR3 reads CASSLASPVYEQYF. Partial CDR3 DNA: TGCGCCAGCAGCTTGGCCAGTCCTGTCTACGAG.

This clone was seen ten or more times. The CDR3 end lies 3 residues beyond the end of the read and is filled in from the germline J gene. This chain connects TRBV2 to TRBJ1-5, with 7 positions matching TRBD1. This CDR3 has 15 amino acids. Germline lookup yields CDR1 SNHLY and CDR2 FYNNEI. J lost 6 bases, V lost 5 bases, and 10 bases had no gene match. The CDR3 bases that were read are TGTGCCAGCAGTACCGGGACAGTATCCGGTCAGCCC. Its translation is CASSTGTVSGQP. The whole CDR3 reads CASSTGTVSGQPQHF.

This clone has at least ten counts. The CDR3 end falls 3 residues outside the read, so it is completed with the germline J gene. This sequence joins TRBV7-3 and TRBJ2-2; TRBD2 aligns across 8 bases. The CDR3 runs to 17 residues. Germline V CDR1 and CDR2: SGHTA, FQGTGA. With 2 bases clipped from V and 2 bases from J, the junction kept 7 bases outside the gene matches. CDR3 bases read: TGTGCCAGCAGCTTAGGTAGCGGGACCAAAAACACCGGGGAG. This translates into CASSLGSGTKNTGE. The entire CDR3 protein reads CASSLGSGTKNTGELFF.

This clone was recorded many times. Read sequence stops 3 residues before the CDR3 end, and the germline J gene provides the missing end. The J gene is TRBJ2-3, the V gene TRBV19, with TRBD2 matching over 7 bases. After removal of 8 bases from V and 5 bases from J, the junction contained 7 bases not matched to a gene. The germline V gene has CDR1 LNHDA and CDR2 SQIVND (reference sequence). This CDR3 spans 13 amino acids. The CDR3 reads CASHGTTKDTQYF. The CDR3 bases that were read are TGTGCCAGTCATGGGACTACCAAAGATACG.

This clone was counted ten times or more. The read finishes 3 residues shy of the CDR3 end, and the germline J gene is used to complete it. This chain connects TRBV18 to TRBJ1-4; D is ambiguous. Germline assignment: CDR1 KGHSH and CDR2 LQKENI. The ends were cut back, 3 bases at V and 8 bases at J, with 13 bases in the middle. The length of the CDR3 is 14 residues. Here the CDR3 reads CASSPTPAREKLFF. The sequenced CDR3 bases are TGTGCCAGCTCACCCACGCCGGCGCGGGAAAAA.

This clone was observed many times. The read stops 3 residues short of the end of the CDR3; the missing end is completed from the germline J gene. The V call is TRBV2, the J call TRBJ1-2; TRBD1 aligns across 10 bases. The CDR3 extends over 14 amino acids. Germline values: CDR1 SNHLY, CDR2 FYNNEI. Trimming removed 6 bases from V and 3 bases from J; junction bases left unmatched: 4. CDR3 in amino acids: CASSIGQGDYGYTF. CDR3 DNA, as far as it was read: TGTGCCAGCAGCATTGGACAGGGGGACTATGGC.

This clone was seen repeatedly, ten times or more. Read coverage stops 3 residues before the CDR3 terminus; the germline J gene supplies the remainder. The chain employs TRBV19 and TRBJ1-5; 9 bases match TRBD1. Looked up from germline, CDR1 is LNHDA and CDR2 is SQIVND (reference sequence). Trimming removed 5 bases from V and 2 bases from J; junction bases left unmatched: 13. The length of the CDR3 is 18 residues. The sequenced CDR3 bases are TGTGCCAGTAGTCCCAGCCGGACAGGGGCCGCCGGCAATCAGCCC. This encodes CASSPSRTGAAGNQP. The complete CDR3 protein is CASSPSRTGAAGNQPQHF.

Worth noting for this clone: Read data end 3 residues before the CDR3 end; the end is taken from the germline J gene. The gene calls are TRBV19 and TRBJ2-1, with 9 bases aligning to TRBD2. Unmatched junction bases numbered 6, after V lost 1 base and J lost 2 bases. Germline V CDR1 and CDR2: LNHDA, SQIVND (reference sequence). The CDR3 covers 17 residues. The CDR3 here is CASSIAWAGGTYNEQFF. The sequenced part of the CDR3 DNA is TGTGCCAGTAGTATAGCCTGGGCGGGAGGGACCTACAATGAG.

This clone was recorded many times. CDR3 DNA, as far as it was read: TGCAGTGCTAGAGGGCTAGCGGGATCCGGCGAG. Protein product: CSARGLAGSGE. The full CDR3 protein reads CSARGLAGSGEQYF. This chain joins TRBV20-1 and TRBJ2-7, with 9 nucleotides matching TRBD2. Sequencing ends 3 residues short of the CDR3 end; the germline J gene provides the rest. The CDR3 extends over 14 amino acids. Unmatched junction bases numbered 7, after V lost 1 base and J lost 6 bases. Germline CDR1 is DFQATT and CDR2 is SNEGSKA (reference sequence).

This clone was picked up many times. The read stops 3 residues short of the end of the CDR3; the missing end is completed from the germline J gene. The chain joins TRBV12-3 or TRBV12-4 to TRBJ2-7; D not certain. V was cut by 8 bases and J by 0 bases, with 17 bases left in between. The CDR3 is 15 residues long. Incomplete CDR3 DNA: TGTGCCAGCTCATTAGTGGCTAGTCTCTCCTACGAG. Protein sequence: CASSLVASLSYE. The entire CDR3 sequence reads CASSLVASLSYEQYF.

This clone was counted many times. The junction does not match germline at one end; this may be a read error. The CDR3 is cut off 3 residues early in the read; its end comes from the germline J gene. The chain combines TRBV7-9 with TRBJ2-7, with D unresolved. The CDR3 is 12 amino acids. CDR1 is SEHNR and CDR2 is FQNEAQ in the germline V gene (reference sequence). This chain's CDR3 is CSSSPSAYEQYF. CDR3 DNA (partial): TGTTCCAGCAGCCCCTCGGCCTACGAG.

In this sample, this clone turned up many times. The read terminates 3 residues ahead of where the CDR3 ends, so the germline J gene completes it. V and J are TRBV14 and TRBJ2-3; 9 bases are a match to TRBD2. Germline lookup yields CDR1 SGHDN and CDR2 FVKESK. V was clipped by 0 bases and J by 4 bases; unmatched bases: 14. This CDR3 region has 19 residues. The covered CDR3 bases are TGTGCCAGCAGCCAAGAGCCCGTCCTGACTAGCGGTTTTGCAGATACG. Protein: CASSQEPVLTSGFADT. The entire CDR3 protein reads CASSQEPVLTSGFADTQYF.

At least ten counts were recorded for this clone. Read coverage stops 3 residues before the CDR3 terminus; the germline J gene supplies the remainder. This chain joins TRBV7-2 and TRBJ1-1; TRBD1 aligns across 9 bases. V lost 3 bases and J lost 4; bases outside the gene matches: 3. CDR1 and CDR2 from the germline V gene are SGHTA and FQGNSA. The CDR3 extends over 14 amino acids. Here the CDR3 reads CASSFGQGITEAFF. Partial CDR3 DNA: TGTGCCAGCAGCTTCGGACAGGGGATCACTGAA.

This clone was seen ten or more times. Read coverage stops 3 residues before the CDR3 terminus; the germline J gene supplies the remainder. The chain carries TRBV19 and TRBJ2-1; the match to TRBD2 covers 10 bases. The V gene's germline CDR1 is LNHDA and CDR2 SQIVND (reference sequence). The trim removed 5 bases at V and 6 bases at J, leaving 7 bases unmatched. The CDR3 runs to 15 residues. CDR3 sequence: CASSSPGLALNEQFF. The part of the CDR3 DNA that was read is TGTGCCAGTAGTTCGCCGGGACTAGCGCTCAATGAG.

Concerning this clone itself: The read stops 3 residues short of the end of the CDR3; the missing end is completed from the germline J gene. The chain employs TRBV2 and TRBJ1-6; D is perhaps TRBD1 (6 bases). The germline V gene has CDR1 SNHLY and CDR2 FYNNEI. The ends were cut back, 8 bases at V and 6 bases at J, with 17 bases in the middle. CDR3 length: 15 amino acids. The CDR3 protein is CASRRGGGSNSPLHF. The sequenced part of the CDR3 DNA is TGTGCCAGCCGTCGCGGAGGGGGTAGTAATTCACCC.

Worth noting for this clone: The CDR3 goes on 3 residues after the read ends, and that part is filled in from the germline J gene. The chain carries TRBV5-1 and TRBJ1-1; D unclear. This CDR3 contains 17 residues. Germline V lookup: CDR1 SGHRS, CDR2 YFSETQ. The covered CDR3 bases are TGCGCCAGCAGGATGGGCCCGACTAGCGGGAGCGGCGGTACG. Its protein is CASRMGPTSGSGGT. The whole CDR3 region reads CASRMGPTSGSGGTAFF.